The rows below give T cell receptor beta chains drawn from one sample of a study of blood T cell repertoires in COVID-19. Some clones are missing from TCRdb's copy, which holds only in-frame ones; the method was immunoSEQ multiplex PCR. The table shows about 200,000 clones, with approximately 82% occurring only once. The sequenced sample consisted of peripheral blood. The receptor source for this set is a woman between 40 and 55 years old with acute or convalescent COVID-19. Both conserved end residues are part of each CDR3. The D gene is left open where the match is weak. The size of a clone is reported for some rows only, either as once, few or many, or as a class for expanded clones.

V: TRBV5-1
length: 16
size: .
J: TRBJ2-7
D: .
CDR3: CASSLASGTSSYEQYF
DNA: TGCGCCAGCAGCTTGGCCTCCGGGACTTCATCCTACGAGCAGTACTTC

V: TRBV2
length: 16
size: .
J: TRBJ2-2
D: .
CDR3: CASSVRDTSYGGELFF
DNA: TGTGCCAGCAGTGTCCGGGACACCTCCTATGGGGGGGAGCTGTTTTTT

V: TRBV11-2
length: 16
size: .
J: TRBJ2-3
D: TRBD2
CDR3: CASSPDSGPSTDTQYF
DNA: TGTGCCAGCAGCCCAGATAGCGGGCCTAGCACAGATACGCAGTATTTT

V: TRBV28
length: 14
size: once
J: TRBJ1-2
D: .
CDR3: CASSTETRGHGYTF
DNA: TGTGCCAGCAGCACGGAAACACGAGGGCATGGCTACACCTTC

V: TRBV6-5
length: 14
size: .
J: TRBJ1-4
D: .
CDR3: CASSPGGSREKLFF
DNA: TGTGCCAGCAGTCCGGGAGGGTCTCGGGAAAAACTGTTTTTT

V: TRBV5-1
length: 16
size: .
J: TRBJ2-3
D: TRBD1
CDR3: CASSSALGTGKDTQYF
DNA: TGCGCCAGCAGCTCTGCCTTAGGGACAGGGAAAGATACGCAGTATTTT

V: TRBV12-5
length: 14
size: .
J: TRBJ1-2
D: TRBD1
CDR3: CASGQQGANYGYTF
DNA: TGTGCTAGTGGGCAGCAGGGGGCGAACTATGGCTACACCTTC

V: TRBV12-5
length: 15
size: .
J: TRBJ2-5
D: TRBD2
CDR3: CASGLGSSGMETQYF
DNA: TGTGCTAGTGGTTTGGGGTCTAGCGGGATGGAGACCCAGTACTTC

V: TRBV18
length: 15
size: once
J: TRBJ1-4
D: TRBD1
CDR3: CASSPTGEFNEKLFF
DNA: TGTGCCAGCTCACCGACAGGGGAATTTAATGAAAAACTGTTTTTT

V: TRBV19
length: 13
size: .
J: TRBJ1-2
D: TRBD1
CDR3: CTSNTGQTYGYTF
DNA: TGTACCAGTAACACGGGACAGACCTATGGCTACACCTTC

V: TRBV5-4
length: 14
size: .
J: TRBJ2-7
D: .
CDR3: CASSLVGQPYEQYF
DNA: TGTGCCAGCAGCTTGGTTGGACAGCCCTACGAGCAGTACTTC